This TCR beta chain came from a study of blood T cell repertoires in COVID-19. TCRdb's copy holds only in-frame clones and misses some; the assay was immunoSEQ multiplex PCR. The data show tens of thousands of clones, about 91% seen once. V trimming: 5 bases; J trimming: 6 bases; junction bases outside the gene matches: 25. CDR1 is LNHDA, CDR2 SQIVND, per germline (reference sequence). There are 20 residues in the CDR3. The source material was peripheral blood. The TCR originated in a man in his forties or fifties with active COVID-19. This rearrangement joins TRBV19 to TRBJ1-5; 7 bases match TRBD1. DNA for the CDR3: TGTGCCAGTAGTGGGACCCTGGGCACCGTAGGACAGGCCCCGAGTCAGCCCCAGCATTTT. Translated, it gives CASSGTLGTVGQAPSQPQHF.